These 21 T cell receptor beta chains were all obtained from the same sample, sequenced in a study of blood T cell repertoires in COVID-19. The assay was immunoSEQ multiplex PCR, and TCRdb's table has in-frame clones only and misses some. The table lists about 220,000 clones, 90% of them singletons. The source material was PBMCs or T cells enriched from blood (not recorded which). Source of these receptors: a man in his thirties or forties who had been exposed to COVID-19.

The table lists this clone with a count of one. V and J are TRBV13 and TRBJ2-7, with D possibly matching TRBD2 (7 bases). The CDR3 is made up of 15 amino acids. With 4 bases removed from V and 5 bases from J, the gap between germline ends came to 18 bases. Germline CDR1 reads PRHDT; CDR2 reads FYEKMQ (reference sequence). The CDR3 reads CASSYLGGGFHEQYF. CDR3 in DNA: TGTGCCAGCAGCTACCTGGGGGGGGGCTTTCACGAGCAGTACTTC. The full variable domain, in which reference TRBV13 and TRBJ2-7 provide the parts outside the CDR3, is AAGVIQSPRHLIKEKRETATLKCYPIPRHDTVYWYQQGPGQDPQFLISFYEKMQSDKGSIPDRFSAQQFSDYHSELNMSSLELGDSALYFCASSYLGGGFHEQYFGPGTRLTVT.

This sequence joins TRBV14 and TRBJ1-2, with 7 bases lining up with TRBD1. Germline CDR1 SGHDN, CDR2 FVKESK. V lost 0 bases to trimming and J lost 3 bases; unmatched junction nucleotides: 4. The CDR3 has 15 amino acids. This chain's CDR3 is CASSQDLGQHYGYTF. CDR3 sequence (DNA): TGTGCCAGCAGCCAAGATTTGGGACAGCACTATGGCTACACCTTC.

The chain has TRBV27 and TRBJ1-2; possibly TRBD1 for D (5 bases). CDR1 and CDR2 from the germline V gene are MNHEY and SMNVEV (reference sequence). V lost 7 bases and J 9 bases, leaving 18 bases between the germline ends. The CDR3 consists of 13 residues. CDR3 protein: CASKEGRERSYTF. The CDR3 DNA is TGTGCCAGCAAAGAGGGACGGGAGAGGAGCTACACCTTC.

This chain uses TRBV18 with TRBJ1-5; possible D gene TRBD1, 5 bases. This CDR3 has 13 amino acids. Germline V gene lookup returns CDR1 KGHSH and CDR2 LQKENI. V lost 2 bases, J lost 12 bases, and 14 bases lay in between. CDR3 loop: CASSPYSGARQHF. In nucleotides, the CDR3 is TGTGCCAGCTCACCATATAGCGGGGCTCGCCAGCATTTT.

The rearrangement joins TRBV6-5 to TRBJ1-4; 8 nucleotides agree with TRBD1. Looked up from germline, CDR1 is MNHEY and CDR2 is SVGAGI. The CDR3 length is 15 residues. The V gene end was trimmed by 6 bases and the J gene end by 2 bases; junction bases not matched to a gene: 5. This CDR3 reads CASRATGVTNEKLFF. Written as DNA, the CDR3 is TGTGCCAGCAGGGCGACAGGGGTTACTAATGAAAAACTGTTTTTT.

The V gene is TRBV30, the J gene TRBJ2-5; TRBD1 is a possible D gene (6 bases). V was cut by 4 bases and J by 9 bases, with 18 bases left in between. This CDR3 has 13 amino acids. Looked up from germline, CDR1 is GTSNPN and CDR2 is SVGIG (reference sequence). The CDR3 spells CAWKSQGRSAQYF. The CDR3 DNA reads TGTGCCTGGAAAAGTCAGGGGCGCTCGGCCCAGTACTTC.

This rearrangement joins TRBV5-1 to TRBJ2-1, with TRBD2 matching 10 bases. The V segment lost 2 bases and the J segment 4 bases; nucleotides outside the gene matches: 6. Germline V gene lookup returns CDR1 SGHRS and CDR2 YFSETQ. CDR3 size: 16 residues. For the CDR3, the DNA is TGCGCCAGCAGCTTAGACGGACTAGCGGTTTACAATGAGCAGTTCTTC. Translation gives CASSLDGLAVYNEQFF. Full variable domain (rest looked up from reference TRBV5-1 and TRBJ2-1): KAGVTQTPRYLIKTRGQQVTLSCSPISGHRSVSWYQQTPGQGLQFLFEYFSETQRNKGNFPGRFSGRQFSNSRSEMNVSTLELGDSALYLCASSLDGLAVYNEQFFGPGTRLTVL.

DNA of the CDR3: TGTGCCATCAGTGGAGGCGGGGGGCGGCCTGAAGCTTTCTTT. Amino acids: CAISGGGGRPEAFF. The chain links TRBV10-3 to TRBJ1-1, with TRBD1 as a possible D gene (6 bases). V lost 4 bases, J lost 6 bases, and 15 bases lay in between. The CDR3 extends over 14 amino acids. Germline V gives CDR1 ENHRY, CDR2 SYGVKD.

CDR3 DNA sequence: TGTGCCAGTAGTTCGGGAGTCTACTATGGCTACACCTTC. This codes for CASSSGVYYGYTF. V gene TRBV19 combines with J gene TRBJ1-2; unclear D gene. Germline lookup yields CDR1 LNHDA and CDR2 SQIVND (reference sequence). V shed 5 bases and J shed 3 bases, with 10 bases lying between them. The CDR3 length is 13 residues.

This chain joins TRBV7-9 and TRBJ1-6, with 7 bases aligning to TRBD1. CDR1 is SEHNR, CDR2 FQNEAQ, per germline (reference sequence). The CDR3 is made up of 18 amino acids. The ends lost 1 base at V and 7 bases at J; junction bases unmatched: 13. The CDR3 region has the DNA TGTGCCAGCAGCTTAGGGGCCATAGCGACAGGGTTGAATTCACCCCTCCACTTT. Protein sequence: CASSLGAIATGLNSPLHF.

V and J are TRBV2 and TRBJ2-5; no reliable D call. The CDR3 has 12 amino acids. Trimming shortened V by 5 bases and J by 4 bases, and 8 bases separated the two germline ends. Per germline, CDR1 SNHLY and CDR2 FYNNEI. For the CDR3, the DNA is TGTGCCAGCAGTAACATTCGAGAGACCCAGTACTTC. It yields the protein CASSNIRETQYF.

The chain uses TRBV7-6 and TRBJ2-5, with unresolved D. The CDR3 runs 14 residues. V was trimmed by 1 base and J by 1 base, leaving 7 bases between them. Germline CDR1 reads SGHVS; CDR2 reads FNYEAQ. Written as DNA, the CDR3 is TGTGCCAGCAGCTTAGTTCCGGGCCAAGAGACCCAGTACTTC. This encodes CASSLVPGQETQYF. The full variable domain, its missing parts supplied by reference TRBV7-6 and TRBJ2-5, is GAGVSQSPRYKVTKRGQDVALRCDPISGHVSLYWYRQALGQGPEFLTYFNYEAQQDKSGLPNDRFSAERPEGSISTLTIQRTEQRDSAMYRCASSLVPGQETQYFGPGTRLLVL.

This clone appeared a few times. The chain is built from TRBV2 and TRBJ1-2; perhaps TRBD1 as D (5 bases). The CDR3 runs 15 residues. Germline V gene sequence: CDR1 SNHLY, CDR2 FYNNEI. V was pared by 5 bases and J by 6 bases, with 19 bases between. The CDR3 DNA reads as TGTGCCAGCAGTCAGAGCGGGGCTCACCCGAATGGCTACACCTTC. Amino acids: CASSQSGAHPNGYTF. Full variable domain (missing parts from reference TRBV2 and TRBJ1-2): EPEVTQTPSHQVTQMGQEVILRCVPISNHLYFYWYRQILGQKVEFLVSFYNNEISEKSEIFDDQFSVERPDGSNFTLKIRSTKLEDSAMYFCASSQSGAHPNGYTFGSGTRLTVV.

This clone was counted a few times. The V call is TRBV30, the J call TRBJ2-5, with TRBD1 matching 7 bases. Germline V lookup: CDR1 GTSNPN, CDR2 SVGIG (reference sequence). CDR3 size: 13 residues. Losses at the gene ends were 5 bases for V and 3 bases for J; bases not matched to a gene: 6. CDR3 nucleotide sequence: TGTGCCTGGGGGAACACAGGGGAAGAGACCCAGTACTTC. Translation gives CAWGNTGEETQYF.

This rearrangement joins TRBV6-2 or TRBV6-3 to TRBJ2-2; 12 positions agree with TRBD2. From germline, CDR1 is MNHEY and CDR2 SVGEGT. The CDR3 is 18 residues long. The J segment lost 5 bases and the V segment lost 5 bases, leaving 12 bases of the junction unmatched. The CDR3 DNA reads TGTGCCAGCAGTAAGAGACTAGCGGGGGTTTTAGGAACCGGGGAGCTGTTTTTT. It encodes CASSKRLAGVLGTGELFF.

In nucleotides, the CDR3 is TGTGCCAGTAACCAGGGTGTTCCGTCCTATAATTCACCCCTCCACTTT. Residues: CASNQGVPSYNSPLHF. The J gene is TRBJ1-6, the V gene TRBV19; D is perhaps TRBD1 (5 bases). The CDR3 has 16 amino acids. V was shortened by 7 bases and J by 1 base, with 14 bases between the two germline ends. The germline V gene encodes CDR1 LNHDA and CDR2 SQIVND (reference sequence).

This chain uses TRBV5-1 with TRBJ1-3; possible D gene TRBD1, 6 bases. From germline, CDR1 is SGHRS and CDR2 YFSETQ. Trimming left V 8 bases short and J 2 bases short, with 11 bases between. CDR3 length equals 13 residues. CDR3 sequence: CASSAGAGNTIYF. CDR3 coding DNA: TGCGCCAGTTCCGCAGGGGCTGGAAACACCATATATTTT.

J is TRBJ2-7 and V is TRBV5-1, with D perhaps TRBD1 (6 bases). V lost 4 bases and J 4 bases, leaving 12 bases between the germline ends. This CDR3 is built from 13 residues. Germline V lookup: CDR1 SGHRS, CDR2 YFSETQ. Written as DNA, the CDR3 is TGCGCCAGCAGCGTGGGACAATTTTACGAGCAGTACTTC. This codes for CASSVGQFYEQYF.

The rearrangement joins TRBV6-5 to TRBJ1-1; 7 bases are shared with TRBD1. The CDR3 length is 12 residues. In germline, CDR1 is MNHEY, CDR2 SVGAGI. V trimming: 2 bases; J trimming: 10 bases; junction bases outside the gene matches: 4. CDR3 sequence (DNA): TGTGCCAGCAGTTACGCAGGGGGGTTAGCTTTCTTT. The encoded protein is CASSYAGGLAFF.

This clone was counted between two and nine times. V is TRBV5-4 and J is TRBJ2-7; 7 bases fit TRBD1. V shed 7 bases, J shed 0 bases, and the junction held 7 bases outside the gene matches. Germline CDR1 reads SGHNT; CDR2 reads YYREEE (reference sequence). The CDR3 length is 14 residues. The CDR3, as DNA: TGTGCCAGCCAGACAGGGCCCACCTCCTACGAGCAGTACTTC. It encodes CASQTGPTSYEQYF. Combining the CDR3 with reference TRBV5-4 and TRBJ2-7 gives the whole variable domain ETGVTQSPTHLIKTRGQQVTLRCSSQSGHNTVSWYQQALGQGPQFIFQYYREEENGRGNFPPRFSGLQFPNYSSELNVNALELDDSALYLCASQTGPTSYEQYFGPGTRLTVT.

The DNA for the CDR3 is TGTGCCAGCAGCCAAGGAACGGGGACTGAAGCTTTCTTT. The encoded protein is CASSQGTGTEAFF. This chain links TRBV4-2 with TRBJ1-1; D ambiguous. The CDR3 contains 13 residues. V lost 1 base and J lost 5, with 8 bases in between. Germline V gives CDR1 LGHNA, CDR2 YNFKEQ.